This T cell receptor (beta chain) was found in a study of blood T cell repertoires in COVID-19. Turning to the study itself: The study drew acute and convalescent COVID-19 samples from the United States, Italy and Spain.

CDR3 length: 16 residues. The V segment lost 1 base and the J segment 2 bases; nucleotides outside the gene matches: 4. Germline lookup yields CDR1 LGHDT and CDR2 YNNKEL (reference sequence). Recruitment covered some 25 US areas and drew participants whose ages spanned roughly 18 to 90 years. Participant-reported clinical history was the basis for cohort assignment. As handled by the study authors: Estimation of nucleated cell counts was performed using reference gene primer amplification. Some clones are missing from TCRdb's copy, which holds only in-frame ones; the method was immunoSEQ multiplex PCR. The V and J calls and clone size come from that table; D and trimming were worked out from the DNA. The sample has hundreds of thousands of clones, more than 80% seen once.

This receptor was obtained from a man between 18 and 29 years old who had recovered from COVID-19. The sequenced sample consisted of PBMCs or T cells enriched from blood (not recorded which). The chain links TRBV3-1 (or the pseudogene TRBV3-2) to TRBJ1-2, with 10 bases fitting TRBD1. The DNA for the CDR3 is TGTGCCAGCAGCCAAGGGGGGGACAGGGGCAACTATGGCTACACCTTC. Its translation is CASSQGGDRGNYGYTF.